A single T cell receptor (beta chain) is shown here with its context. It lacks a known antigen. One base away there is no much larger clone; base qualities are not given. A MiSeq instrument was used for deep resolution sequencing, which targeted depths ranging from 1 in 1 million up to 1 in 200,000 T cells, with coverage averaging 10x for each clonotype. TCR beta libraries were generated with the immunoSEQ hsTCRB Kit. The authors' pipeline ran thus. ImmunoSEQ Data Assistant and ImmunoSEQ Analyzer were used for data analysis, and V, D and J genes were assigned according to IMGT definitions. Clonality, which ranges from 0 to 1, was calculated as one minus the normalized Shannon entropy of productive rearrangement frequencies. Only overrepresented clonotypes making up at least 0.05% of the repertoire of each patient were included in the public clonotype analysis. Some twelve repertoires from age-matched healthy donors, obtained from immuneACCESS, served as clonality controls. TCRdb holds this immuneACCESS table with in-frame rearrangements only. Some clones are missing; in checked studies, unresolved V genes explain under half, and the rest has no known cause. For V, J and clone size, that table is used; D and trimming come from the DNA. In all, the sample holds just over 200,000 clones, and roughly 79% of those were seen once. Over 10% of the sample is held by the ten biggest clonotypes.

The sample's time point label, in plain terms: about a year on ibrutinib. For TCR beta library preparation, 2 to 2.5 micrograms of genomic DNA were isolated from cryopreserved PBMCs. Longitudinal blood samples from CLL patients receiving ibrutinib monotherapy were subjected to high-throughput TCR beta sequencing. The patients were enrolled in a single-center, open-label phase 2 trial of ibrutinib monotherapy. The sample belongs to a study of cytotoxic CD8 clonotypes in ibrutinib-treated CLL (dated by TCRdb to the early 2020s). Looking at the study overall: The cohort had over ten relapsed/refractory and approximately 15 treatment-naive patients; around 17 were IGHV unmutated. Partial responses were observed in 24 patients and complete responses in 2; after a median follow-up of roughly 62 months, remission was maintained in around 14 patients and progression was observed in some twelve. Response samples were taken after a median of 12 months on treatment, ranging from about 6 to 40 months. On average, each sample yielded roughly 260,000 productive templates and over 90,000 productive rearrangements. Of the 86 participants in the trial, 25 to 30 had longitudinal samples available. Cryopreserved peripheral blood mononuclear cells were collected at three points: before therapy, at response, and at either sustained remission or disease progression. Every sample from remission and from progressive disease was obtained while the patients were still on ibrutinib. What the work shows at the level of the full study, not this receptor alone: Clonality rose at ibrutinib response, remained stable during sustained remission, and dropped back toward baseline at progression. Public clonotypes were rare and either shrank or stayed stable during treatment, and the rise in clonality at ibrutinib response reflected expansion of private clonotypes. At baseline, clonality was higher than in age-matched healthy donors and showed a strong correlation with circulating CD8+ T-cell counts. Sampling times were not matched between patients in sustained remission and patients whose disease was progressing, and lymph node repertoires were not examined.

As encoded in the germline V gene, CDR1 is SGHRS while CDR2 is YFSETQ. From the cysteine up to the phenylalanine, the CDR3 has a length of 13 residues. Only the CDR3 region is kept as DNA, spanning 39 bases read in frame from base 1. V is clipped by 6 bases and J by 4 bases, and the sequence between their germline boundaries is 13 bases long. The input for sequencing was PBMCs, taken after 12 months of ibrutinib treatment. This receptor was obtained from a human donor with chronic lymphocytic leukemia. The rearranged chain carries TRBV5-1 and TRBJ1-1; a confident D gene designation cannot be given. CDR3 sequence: CASKISRSTEAFF. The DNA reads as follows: TGCGCCAGCAAAATCAGCCGGAGCACTGAAGCTTTCTTT.